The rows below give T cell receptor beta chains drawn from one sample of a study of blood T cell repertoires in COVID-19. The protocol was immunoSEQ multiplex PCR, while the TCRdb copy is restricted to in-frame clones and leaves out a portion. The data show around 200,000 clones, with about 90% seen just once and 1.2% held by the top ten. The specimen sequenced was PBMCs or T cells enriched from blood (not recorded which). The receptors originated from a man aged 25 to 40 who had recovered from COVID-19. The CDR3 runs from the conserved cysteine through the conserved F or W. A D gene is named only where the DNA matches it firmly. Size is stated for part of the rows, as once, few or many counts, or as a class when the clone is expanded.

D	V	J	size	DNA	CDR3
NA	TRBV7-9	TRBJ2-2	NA	TGTGCCAGCAGCAACAACAGGGATTCCGGGGAGCTGTTTTTT	CASSNNRDSGELFF
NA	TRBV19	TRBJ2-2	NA	TGTGCCAGTAGTATAGCACAGAGCACCGGGGAGCTGTTTTTT	CASSIAQSTGELFF
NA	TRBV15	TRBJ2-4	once	TGTGCCACCAGCCGGTTTCGACATGCCGGCTCGGAAAACATTCAGTACTTC	CATSRFRHAGSENIQYF
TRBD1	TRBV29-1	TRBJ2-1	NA	TGCAGCGTTGAGGGGACAGGCTACAATGAGCAGTTCTTC	CSVEGTGYNEQFF
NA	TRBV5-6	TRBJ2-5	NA	TGTGCCAGCAGCGAATTGGGCCCCTTCGAGACCCAGTACTTC	CASSELGPFETQYF
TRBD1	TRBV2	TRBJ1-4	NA	TGTGCCAGCAAATCCCAGGGGGGAACTAATGAAAAACTGTTTTTT	CASKSQGGTNEKLFF
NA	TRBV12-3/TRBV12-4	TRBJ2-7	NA	TGTGCCAGCAGTGCGCAGGGCTACGAGCAGTACTTC	CASSAQGYEQYF
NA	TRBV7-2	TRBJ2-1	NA	TGTGCCAGCAGCTTAGCGACAGATTACAATGAGCAGTTCTTC	CASSLATDYNEQFF
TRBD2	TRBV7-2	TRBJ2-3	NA	TGTGCCAGCAGCCCACTAGCGGGGGCAAATACGCAGTATTTT	CASSPLAGANTQYF
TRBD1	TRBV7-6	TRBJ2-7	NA	TGTGCCAGCAGCCCCCAACAGGGGACCTTTTCCTACGAGCAGTACTTC	CASSPQQGTFSYEQYF
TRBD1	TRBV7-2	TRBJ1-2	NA	TGTGCCAGCTCCGTTGGACAGGGATACATATCTGGTGGTTACACCTTC	CASSVGQGYISGGYTF
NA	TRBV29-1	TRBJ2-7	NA	TGCAGCGTTGCCCCCGAGTCCTACGAGCAGTACTTC	CSVAPESYEQYF
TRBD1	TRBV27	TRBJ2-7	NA	TGTGCCAGCAGTTTGGGGACAGGGGGCACATACGAGCAGTACTTC	CASSLGTGGTYEQYF
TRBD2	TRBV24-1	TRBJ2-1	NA	TGTGCCACCAGTGATTTATACAGCGGGGGTGAGCAGTTCTTC	CATSDLYSGGEQFF
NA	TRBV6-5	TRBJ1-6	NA	TGTGCCAGCAGTACGGACAGAAATTCACCCCTCCACTTT	CASSTDRNSPLHF
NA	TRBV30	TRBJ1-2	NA	TGTGCCTGGAGTGACCCCGGGCAGGGGTATGGCTACACCTTC	CAWSDPGQGYGYTF
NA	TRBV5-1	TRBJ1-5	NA	TGCGCCAGCAGCTTGGGGCCCGGGGTTCAGCCCCAGCATTTT	CASSLGPGVQPQHF
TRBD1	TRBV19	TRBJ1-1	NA	TGTGCCAGTAGTATAATGGGGCTCGGACAGGGTAGTTTCTTT	CASSIMGLGQGSFF
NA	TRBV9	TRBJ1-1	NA	TGTGCCAGCAGCGTAGCCCTGACAGCCAGGGGCACTGAAGCTTTCTTT	CASSVALTARGTEAFF
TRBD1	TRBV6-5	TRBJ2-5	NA	TGTGCCAGCAGTTCTATAGGACAGGGCCAAGAGACCCAGTACTTC	CASSSIGQGQETQYF
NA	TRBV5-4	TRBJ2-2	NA	TGTGCCAGCAGCTCGCCCATGGCGGCCGATAACACCGGGGAGCTGTTTTTT	CASSSPMAADNTGELFF
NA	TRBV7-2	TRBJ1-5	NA	TGTGCCAGCAGCTTAGACGCCAGGTCGAATCAGCCCCAGCATTTT	CASSLDARSNQPQHF
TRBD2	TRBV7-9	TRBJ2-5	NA	TGTGCCAGCAGCTTAGGGGAGGGGCAAGAGACCCAGTACTTC	CASSLGEGQETQYF
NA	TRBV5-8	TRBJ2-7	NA	TGTGCCAGCAGCTCAGACGGACTGCCCCCCTACGAGCAGTACTTC	CASSSDGLPPYEQYF
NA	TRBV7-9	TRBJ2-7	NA	TGTGCCAGCGGGGGATTCGCGGGGTCGGTAATCTCCGAGCAGTACTTC	CASGGFAGSVISEQYF
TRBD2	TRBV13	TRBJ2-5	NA	TGTGCCAGCAGCGCACGACTAGCGGGAGACCAAGAGACCCAGTACTTC	CASSARLAGDQETQYF
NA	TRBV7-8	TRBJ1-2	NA	TGTGCCAGCAGCTTAGCCTCGGGGACACTATATGGCTACACCTTC	CASSLASGTLYGYTF
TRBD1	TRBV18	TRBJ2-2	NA	TGTGCCAGCTCACCAGGACAGGGGGACACCGGGGAGCTGTTTTTT	CASSPGQGDTGELFF
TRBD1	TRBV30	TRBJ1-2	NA	TGTGCCTGGACCGGACAGGGGGCAGAGTATGGCTACACCTTC	CAWTGQGAEYGYTF
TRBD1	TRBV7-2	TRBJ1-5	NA	TGTGCCAGCAGCTCGACAGGGACGTTTAATCAGCCCCAGCATTTT	CASSSTGTFNQPQHF
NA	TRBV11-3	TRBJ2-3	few	TGTGCCAGCAGCTTAGCGGGGGACACAGATACGCAGTATTTT	CASSLAGDTDTQYF
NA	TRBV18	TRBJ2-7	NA	TGTGCCAGCTCACCGACGGCAGGGCATTTGGTCGAGCAGTACTTC	CASSPTAGHLVEQYF
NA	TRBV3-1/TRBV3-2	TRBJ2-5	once	TGTGCCAGCAGCCAAGATTCGGGACAAGGATACCCGACATCGACCCAGTACTTC	CASSQDSGQGYPTSTQYF
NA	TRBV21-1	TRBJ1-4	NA	TGTGCCAGCAGCAGGTGGACAGGCCCTGCAACTAATGAAAAACTGTTTTTT	CASSRWTGPATNEKLFF
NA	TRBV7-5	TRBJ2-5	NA	TGTGCCAGAAGCTTATTACGTGCAGGCAGAACCAGGGAAAGCCCGTACCAAGAGACCCAGTACTTC	CARSLLRAGRTRESPYQETQYF
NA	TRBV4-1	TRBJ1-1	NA	TGCGCCAGCAGCCAATGGACTTTTAACACTGAAGCTTTCTTT	CASSQWTFNTEAFF
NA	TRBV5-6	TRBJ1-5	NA	TGTGCCAGCAGCTCAGGTCCCAATCAGCCCCAGCATTTT	CASSSGPNQPQHF